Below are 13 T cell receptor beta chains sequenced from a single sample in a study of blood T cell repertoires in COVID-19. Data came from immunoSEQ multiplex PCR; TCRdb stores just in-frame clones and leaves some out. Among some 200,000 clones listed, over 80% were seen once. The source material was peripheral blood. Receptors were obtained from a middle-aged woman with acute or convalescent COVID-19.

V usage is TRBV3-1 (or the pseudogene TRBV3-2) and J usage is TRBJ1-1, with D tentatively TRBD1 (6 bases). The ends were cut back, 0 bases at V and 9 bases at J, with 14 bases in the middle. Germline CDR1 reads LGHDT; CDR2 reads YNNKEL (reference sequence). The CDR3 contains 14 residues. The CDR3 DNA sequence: TGTGCCAGCAGCCAAGACTCGGGTAGGGGGAAAGCTTTCTTT. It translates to CASSQDSGRGKAFF.

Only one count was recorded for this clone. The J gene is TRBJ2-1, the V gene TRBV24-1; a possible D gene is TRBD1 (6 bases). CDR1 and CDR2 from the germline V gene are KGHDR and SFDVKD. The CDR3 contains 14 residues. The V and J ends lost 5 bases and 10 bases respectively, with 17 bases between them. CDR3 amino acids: CATSVPGQSGEQFF. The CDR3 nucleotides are TGTGCCACCAGTGTCCCTGGACAGTCCGGGGAGCAGTTCTTC.

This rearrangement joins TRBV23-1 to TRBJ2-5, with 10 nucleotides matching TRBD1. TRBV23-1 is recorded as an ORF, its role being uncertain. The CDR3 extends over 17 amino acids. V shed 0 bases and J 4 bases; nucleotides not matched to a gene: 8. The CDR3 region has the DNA TGCGCCAGCAGTCAATCTAGGGACAGGGGACTCCGAGAGACCCAGTACTTC. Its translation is CASSQSRDRGLRETQYF.

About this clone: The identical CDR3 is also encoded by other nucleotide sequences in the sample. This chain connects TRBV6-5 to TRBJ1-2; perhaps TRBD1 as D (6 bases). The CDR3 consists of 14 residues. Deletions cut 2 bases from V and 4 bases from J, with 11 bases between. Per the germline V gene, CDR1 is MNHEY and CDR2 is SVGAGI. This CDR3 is CASSYGGQPYGYTF. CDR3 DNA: TGTGCCAGCAGTTACGGCGGACAGCCCTATGGCTACACCTTC.

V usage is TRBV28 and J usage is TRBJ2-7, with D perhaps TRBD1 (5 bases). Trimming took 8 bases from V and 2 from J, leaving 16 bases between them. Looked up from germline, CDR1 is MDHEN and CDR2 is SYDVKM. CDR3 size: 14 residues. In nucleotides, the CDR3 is TGTGCCAGCTCCCCAGGGCAGGCCGCCTACGAGCAGTACTTC. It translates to CASSPGQAAYEQYF.

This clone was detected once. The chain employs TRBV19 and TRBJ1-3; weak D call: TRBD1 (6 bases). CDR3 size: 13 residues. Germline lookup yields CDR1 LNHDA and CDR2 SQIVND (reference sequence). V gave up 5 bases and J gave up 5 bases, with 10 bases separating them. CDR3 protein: CASSWGPRNTIYF. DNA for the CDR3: TGTGCCAGTAGTTGGGGGCCTCGAAACACCATATATTTT.

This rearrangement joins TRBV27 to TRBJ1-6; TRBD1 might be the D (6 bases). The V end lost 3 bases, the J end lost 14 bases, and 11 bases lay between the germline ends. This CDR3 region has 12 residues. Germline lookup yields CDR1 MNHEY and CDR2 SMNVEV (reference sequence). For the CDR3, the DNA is TGTGCCAGCAGTTTCTGGGGGCAGGCCCTCCACTTT. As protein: CASSFWGQALHF.

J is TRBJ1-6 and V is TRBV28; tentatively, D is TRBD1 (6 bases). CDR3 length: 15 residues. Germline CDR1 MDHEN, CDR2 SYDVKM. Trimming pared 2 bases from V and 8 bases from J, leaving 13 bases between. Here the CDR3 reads CASSLIGQGYSPLHF. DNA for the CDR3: TGTGCCAGCAGTTTAATCGGGCAGGGGTATTCACCCCTCCACTTT.

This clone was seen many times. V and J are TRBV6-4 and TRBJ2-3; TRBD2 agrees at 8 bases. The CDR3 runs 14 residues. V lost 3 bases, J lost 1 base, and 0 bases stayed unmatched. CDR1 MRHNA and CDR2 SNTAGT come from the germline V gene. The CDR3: CASSEAGGTDTQYF. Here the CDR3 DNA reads TGTGCCAGCAGTGAAGCGGGGGGCACAGATACGCAGTATTTT.

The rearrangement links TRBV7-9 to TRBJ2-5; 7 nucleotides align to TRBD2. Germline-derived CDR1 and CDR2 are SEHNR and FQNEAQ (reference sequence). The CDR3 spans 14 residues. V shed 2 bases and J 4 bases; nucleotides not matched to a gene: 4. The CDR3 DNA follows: TGTGCCAGCAGCTTAAGTCCGGGGGGAGAGACCCAGTACTTC. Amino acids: CASSLSPGGETQYF.

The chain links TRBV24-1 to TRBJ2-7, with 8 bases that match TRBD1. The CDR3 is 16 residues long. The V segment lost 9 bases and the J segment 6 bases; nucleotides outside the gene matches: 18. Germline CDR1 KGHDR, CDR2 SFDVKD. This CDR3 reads CATVDSEGRTGFEQYF. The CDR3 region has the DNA TGTGCCACCGTAGACTCTGAGGGCCGGACAGGGTTCGAGCAGTACTTC.

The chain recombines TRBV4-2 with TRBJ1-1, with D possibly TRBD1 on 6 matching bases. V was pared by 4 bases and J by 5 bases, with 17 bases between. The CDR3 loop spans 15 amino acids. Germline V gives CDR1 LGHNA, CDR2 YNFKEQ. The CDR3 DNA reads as TGTGCCAGCAGCCCCTACGGGACAAGGTGGACTGAAGCTTTCTTT. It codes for CASSPYGTRWTEAFF.

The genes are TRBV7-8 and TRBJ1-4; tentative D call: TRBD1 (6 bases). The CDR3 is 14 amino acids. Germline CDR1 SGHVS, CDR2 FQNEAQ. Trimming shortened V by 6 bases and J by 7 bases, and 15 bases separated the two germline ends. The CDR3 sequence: CASRPSGDGEKLFF. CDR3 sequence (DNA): TGTGCCAGCAGGCCGTCAGGGGATGGTGAAAAACTGTTTTTT.